This TCR beta chain derives from a study of blood T cell repertoires in COVID-19. Turning to the study itself: Sites in the United States, Italy and Spain provided acute and convalescent COVID-19 samples. From T cells, B-cell-depleted T cells, or PBMCs came the material, which was cDNA or gDNA.

Source study methods: Amplified reference gene primers provided the basis for estimating nucleated cell counts. Libraries were prepared by immunoSEQ multiplex PCR; TCRdb keeps only in-frame clonotypes and omits some of them. The V and J calls and clone size were taken over from that table, and D and trimming were inferred from the DNA. The repertoire holds 130,000 or so clones, with around nine tenths as singletons. V lost 0 bases to trimming and J lost 3 bases, with 9 bases between them. CDR1 is MNHNS and CDR2 is SASEGT in the germline V gene. This CDR3 comprises 14 residues. This clone was seen a few times.

The TCR comes from a man aged 45-65 years with active or convalescent COVID-19. Specimen: peripheral blood. The chain combines TRBV6-1 with TRBJ2-7; D not resolved. CDR3 sequence: CASSEAWRFYEQYF. As DNA, the CDR3 is TGTGCCAGCAGTGAAGCTTGGAGATTCTACGAGCAGTACTTC.